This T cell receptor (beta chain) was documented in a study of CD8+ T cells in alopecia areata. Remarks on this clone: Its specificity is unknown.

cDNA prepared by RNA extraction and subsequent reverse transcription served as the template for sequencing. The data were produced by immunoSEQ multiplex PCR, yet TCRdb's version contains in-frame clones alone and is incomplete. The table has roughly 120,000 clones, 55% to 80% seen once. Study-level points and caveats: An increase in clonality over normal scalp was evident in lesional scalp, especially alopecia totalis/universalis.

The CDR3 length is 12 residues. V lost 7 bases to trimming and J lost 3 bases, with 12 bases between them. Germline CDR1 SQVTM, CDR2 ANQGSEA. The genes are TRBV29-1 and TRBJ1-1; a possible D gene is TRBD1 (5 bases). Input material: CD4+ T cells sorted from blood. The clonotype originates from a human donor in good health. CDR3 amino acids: CSAVRGDTEAFF. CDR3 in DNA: TGCAGCGCCGTGAGAGGGGACACTGAAGCTTTCTTT.